A selection of T cell receptor beta chains follows, all from one sample in a study of T cell repertoires in cytomegalovirus infection. One entry per CDR3 protein, called by TCRdb with MiXCR from the reads. The repertoire has a few hundred thousand distinct CDR3 sequences, 22% of them found once; the top ten carry approximately 20%. These TCRs' antigens remain unknown. Sequenced material: cultured PBMCs, taken from culture after CMV antigen stimulation. These receptors were taken from a human donor in good health (CMV status not recorded). Some clones in this sample may be carry-over from other donors' samples. The CDR3 runs from the conserved cysteine through the conserved F or W. The D gene is left open where the match is weak. Clone size, where shown, is once, few, many, or a class for clones that have expanded.

V: TRBV18; J: TRBJ2-2; size: many; D: .; DNA: TGTGCCAGCAAAAAAGCGGAAAACACCGGGGAGCTGTTTTTT; CDR3: CASKKAENTGELFF
V: TRBV6-2/TRBV6-3; J: TRBJ1-5; size: few; D: TRBD1; DNA: TGTGCCAGCAGGCTTGGGCCCGACAGGGGGTATAGCAATCAGCCCCAGCATTTT; CDR3: CASRLGPDRGYSNQPQHF
V: TRBV29-1; J: TRBJ1-2; size: few; D: .; DNA: TGCAGCGTTGGGTCAACTCAGGGGGGCTACACCTTC; CDR3: CSVGSTQGGYTF
V: TRBV6-1; J: TRBJ2-1; size: few; D: .; DNA: TGTGCCAGCTCAAATGGACGTTTCTACAATGAGCAGTTCTTC; CDR3: CASSNGRFYNEQFF
V: TRBV4-3; J: TRBJ2-1; size: .; D: .; DNA: TGCGCCAGCAGCCAAGATGGGCTAGTTGGCAATGAGCAGTTCTTC; CDR3: CASSQDGLVGNEQFF
V: TRBV7-2; J: TRBJ1-1; size: many; D: .; DNA: TGTGCCAGCAGCTTAGACGCTGCCGCTGAAGCTTTCTTT; CDR3: CASSLDAAAEAFF
V: TRBV18; J: TRBJ1-2; size: .; D: TRBD1; DNA: TGTGCCAGCTCACCTGGACAGGGAGGCTACACCTTC; CDR3: CASSPGQGGYTF
V: TRBV6-5; J: TRBJ2-3; size: .; D: .; DNA: TGTGCCAGCAGTGGCCGGGCCCATGGCACAGATACGCAGTATTTT; CDR3: CASSGRAHGTDTQYF
V: TRBV18; J: TRBJ2-1; size: .; D: .; DNA: TGTGCCAGCTCACCCTCTCCGGTCGAGCAGTTCTTC; CDR3: CASSPSPVEQFF
V: TRBV11-3; J: TRBJ2-1; size: many; D: .; DNA: TGTGCCAGCAGCTTAGTGGCGGGGCCCCATGAGCAGTTCTTC; CDR3: CASSLVAGPHEQFF
V: TRBV30; J: TRBJ2-7; size: few; D: .; DNA: TGTGCCTGGACCCCGGGGGGCACCGAGCAGTACTTC; CDR3: CAWTPGGTEQYF
V: TRBV4-2; J: TRBJ2-5; size: .; D: .; DNA: TGTGCCAGCAGCCAAGAGGCGGGCGACCAAGAGACCCAGTACTTC; CDR3: CASSQEAGDQETQYF
V: TRBV28; J: TRBJ1-6; size: few; D: .; DNA: TGTGCCAGCAGTTCCGAGTCGGGGGCAGGGAATTCACCCCTCCACTTT; CDR3: CASSSESGAGNSPLHF
V: TRBV5-6; J: TRBJ2-3; size: few; D: .; DNA: TGTGCCAGCAGCTTGATGGCGGGGCCTAGCACAGATACGCAGTATTTT; CDR3: CASSLMAGPSTDTQYF
V: TRBV20-1; J: TRBJ2-1; size: once; D: .; DNA: TGCAGTGCTAAGGACCGCAATGAGCAGTTCTTC; CDR3: CSAKDRNEQFF
V: TRBV19; J: TRBJ2-7; size: few; D: TRBD1; DNA: TGTGCCAGTAGTACCTACAGGGGGATGGATCCCTACGAGCAGTACTTC; CDR3: CASSTYRGMDPYEQYF
V: TRBV29-1; J: TRBJ2-3; size: .; D: TRBD2; DNA: TGCAGCGGGTCCTTAGGACTAGCGAACACAGATACGCAGTATTTT; CDR3: CSGSLGLANTDTQYF
V: TRBV2; J: TRBJ2-7; size: few; D: TRBD2; DNA: TGTGCCAGCAGGTCAAGACTAGCGGGATCGAACTACGAGCAGTACTTC; CDR3: CASRSRLAGSNYEQYF
V: TRBV5-4; J: TRBJ1-1; size: .; D: TRBD1; DNA: TGTGCCAGCAGCTTTGGACAGGGAAGGACTGAAGCTTTCTTT; CDR3: CASSFGQGRTEAFF
V: TRBV29-1; J: TRBJ2-3; size: .; D: TRBD2; DNA: TGCAGCGTTGAATTCCTAGCGGGAGGGACAGATACGCAGTATTTT; CDR3: CSVEFLAGGTDTQYF
V: TRBV27; J: TRBJ2-1; size: few; D: TRBD2; DNA: TGTGCCAGCAGTCCAACTAGCGGGAGGGCGATCTATGAGCAGTTCTTC; CDR3: CASSPTSGRAIYEQFF
V: TRBV19; J: TRBJ2-7; size: few; D: TRBD1; DNA: TGTGCCAGTAGCCGCCCGGGACAGGGGAACGAGCAGTACTTC; CDR3: CASSRPGQGNEQYF
V: TRBV7-2; J: TRBJ2-5; size: .; D: .; DNA: TGTGCCAGCAGCTGGAGGGGGGGAGGGGTGACCCAGTACTTC; CDR3: CASSWRGGGVTQYF
V: TRBV24-1; J: TRBJ2-1; size: .; D: .; DNA: TGTGCCACCAGTTACCAGGGGTATGGCAATGAGCAGTTCTTC; CDR3: CATSYQGYGNEQFF
V: TRBV19; J: TRBJ1-5; size: few; D: TRBD1; DNA: TGTGCCAGCAACGACAGGGGGGGAAGTCAGCCCCAGCATTTT; CDR3: CASNDRGGSQPQHF
V: TRBV27; J: TRBJ1-1; size: few; D: .; DNA: TGTGCCAGCAGTCAACTGGGGCGTCGGAACACTGAAGCTTTCTTT; CDR3: CASSQLGRRNTEAFF
V: TRBV6-5; J: TRBJ2-3; size: few; D: TRBD2; DNA: TGTGCCAGCAGTACTAGCGGGAGGGCCTCGGATACGCAGTATTTT; CDR3: CASSTSGRASDTQYF
V: TRBV7-2; J: TRBJ2-1; size: many; D: .; DNA: TGTGCCAGCAGCTTAGACCACAGGGTAAGCTCCTACAATGAGCAGTTCTTC; CDR3: CASSLDHRVSSYNEQFF
V: TRBV5-1; J: TRBJ1-6; size: .; D: TRBD1; DNA: TGCGCCAGCAGCTTAGGGTGGACAGGGATCTCACCCCTCCACTTT; CDR3: CASSLGWTGISPLHF
V: TRBV24-1; J: TRBJ2-1; size: few; D: .; DNA: TGTGCCACCAGTGACACCCGCGGCCCGTACAATGAGCAGTTCTTC; CDR3: CATSDTRGPYNEQFF
V: TRBV4-1; J: TRBJ1-1; size: .; D: .; DNA: TGCGCCAGCAGCCAAGGGTTCACTGAAGCTTTCTTT; CDR3: CASSQGFTEAFF
V: TRBV12-3/TRBV12-4; J: TRBJ2-1; size: .; D: .; DNA: TGTGCCAGCAGTCTAGTTAGCGGCAATGAGCAGTTCTTC; CDR3: CASSLVSGNEQFF
V: TRBV2; J: TRBJ2-3; size: .; D: .; DNA: TGTGCCAGCAGTGACACGGCGGGACGCACAGATACGCAGTATTTT; CDR3: CASSDTAGRTDTQYF
V: TRBV7-4; J: TRBJ2-5; size: .; D: .; DNA: TGTGCCAGCAGCTTAATTAGGGTTTACGGTGAGACCCAGTACTTC; CDR3: CASSLIRVYGETQYF
V: TRBV7-6; J: TRBJ2-5; size: many; D: .; DNA: TGTGCCAGCAGCTTAGGGCTAATAGAGACCCAGTACTTC; CDR3: CASSLGLIETQYF
V: TRBV20-1; J: TRBJ2-3; size: many; D: .; DNA: TGCAGTGCTAGTCGATTAGATACGCAGTATTTT; CDR3: CSASRLDTQYF
V: TRBV7-9; J: TRBJ2-3; size: many; D: .; DNA: TGTGCCAGCAGCTTAGCCGCCGCAGATACGCAGTATTTT; CDR3: CASSLAAADTQYF
V: TRBV24-1; J: TRBJ2-5; size: .; D: .; DNA: TGTGCCACCAGTGTTGAGGGGGAGACCCAGTACTTC; CDR3: CATSVEGETQYF
V: TRBV18; J: TRBJ1-2; size: .; D: .; DNA: TGTGCCAGCTCACCAAAACAGGAGCCCGCCGGGGTTGGCTACACCTTC; CDR3: CASSPKQEPAGVGYTF
V: TRBV6-1; J: TRBJ2-1; size: few; D: .; DNA: TGTGCCAGCAATGACTATGGGAATGAGCAGTTCTTC; CDR3: CASNDYGNEQFF
V: TRBV30; J: TRBJ2-3; size: few; D: TRBD2; DNA: TGTGCCTGGAGCCAAGGACTAGCGGGAGTTCGAACAGATACGCAGTATTTT; CDR3: CAWSQGLAGVRTDTQYF
V: TRBV7-9; J: TRBJ2-1; size: .; D: TRBD2; DNA: TGTGCCAGCAGCACCACTTTGGGACTAGCGGGGGGGAATGAGCAGTTCTTC; CDR3: CASSTTLGLAGGNEQFF
V: TRBV6-2/TRBV6-3; J: TRBJ1-5; size: few; D: .; DNA: TGTGCCAGCAGTTACGGTCCCTGGCAGCCCCAGCATTTT; CDR3: CASSYGPWQPQHF
V: TRBV11-2; J: TRBJ1-2; size: few; D: .; DNA: TGTGCCAGCGCCACGATCCCCGGGGTGGGGAATGGCTACACCTTC; CDR3: CASATIPGVGNGYTF
V: TRBV7-9; J: TRBJ1-1; size: many; D: .; DNA: TGTGCCAGCAGCTTATTTGACGGAGACACTGAAGCTTTCTTT; CDR3: CASSLFDGDTEAFF
V: TRBV7-9; J: TRBJ1-1; size: few; D: .; DNA: TGTGCCAGCAGCTTAGCTGAGGGTGAAGCTTTCTTT; CDR3: CASSLAEGEAFF
V: TRBV6-2/TRBV6-3; J: TRBJ2-7; size: few; D: TRBD2; DNA: TGTGCCAGCAGTTACCGCGGGAGGCCGGGCGAGCAGTACTTC; CDR3: CASSYRGRPGEQYF
V: TRBV7-9; J: TRBJ1-5; size: .; D: .; DNA: TGTGCCAGCAGCTTAGTAGAGGTTGGGACAAGGGAATATCAGCCCCAGCATTTT; CDR3: CASSLVEVGTREYQPQHF
V: TRBV10-3; J: TRBJ2-1; size: .; D: TRBD1; DNA: TGTGCCATCAGGGGACAGGGGCTGAACAATGAGCAGTTCTTC; CDR3: CAIRGQGLNNEQFF